Given below is one T cell receptor (beta chain) in context. Its antigen is unidentified. These data originate in a study of CD8 T cells in ankylosing spondylitis. CDR1 and CDR2 (germline): DFQATT, SNEGSKA (reference sequence). The CDR3 contains 13 residues. V lost 3 bases, J lost 5 bases, and 13 bases lay in between. Points from the study as a whole: A TCR beta motif of roughly 8 highly homologous variants seemed to mark ankylosing spondylitis blood.

It was by quantitative 5'-RACE with molecular barcodes that TCR beta libraries were made. TCRdb reprocessed the 5' RACE reads with MiXCR, giving one entry per CDR3 protein. The sample holds roughly 440,000 distinct CDR3 sequences; under 20% are singletons and the top ten take approximately 1%. The sample taken for sequencing was blood, either unsorted or a sorted T cell fraction (not recorded which). V is TRBV20-1 and J is TRBJ2-5; the D gene is possibly TRBD2 (6 bases). The receptor was isolated from a male donor with ankylosing spondylitis. CDR3 sequence reads: CSARWDFGETQYF. The CDR3 bases are TGCAGTGCTAGGTGGGACTTTGGCGAGACCCAGTACTTC.